This entry is about one T cell receptor (beta chain). The target antigen is unknown. This sample is drawn from a study of shared clonotypes between healthy human individuals. As for the study in general: Each donor had three CD4 naive, three CD4 memory, two CD8 naive and one CD8 memory plate. Regarding the study as a whole: Sequencing depth was predicted to influence how clonotypes are shared among donors. Across subsets, estimated richness was generally greater for naive than for memory populations.

CD8 cells classed as naive were CD45RO-negative and positively selected for CCR7, excluding terminally differentiated effector memory CD45RA+ cells. The CDR3 spans 13 residues. Per germline, CDR1 MNHEY and CDR2 SVGAGI. With 7 bases removed from V and 2 bases from J, the gap between germline ends came to 10 bases. This table comes from immunoSEQ multiplex PCR, and its TCRdb copy is limited to in-frame clones, with some not included. Of around 2.1 million clones detected, approximately 94% appear once; the ten largest clones hold around 1.7%. What was sequenced was naive CD8+ T cells from PBMCs. The rearrangement joins TRBV6-5 to TRBJ2-3, with a possible D match to TRBD2 (5 bases). The sequence was collected from a man aged 18 to 30 in good health. Some clones in this sample may be carry-over from other donors' samples. The CDR3 spells CASNDYDTDTQYF. The CDR3 nucleotides read TGTGCCAGCAATGACTACGACACAGATACGCAGTATTTT.